The present T cell receptor beta chain was sequenced within a study of CD8+ T cells in alopecia areata. Germline trimming cut 4 bases from V and 0 bases from J; bases unmatched to any gene: 6. Germline CDR1 is SGDLS and CDR2 is YYNGEE. CDR3 size: 16 residues. Extracted RNA was reverse transcribed, and the resulting cDNA served as sequencing template. Only in-frame clones appear in the TCRdb table, and some are missing; sequencing was by immunoSEQ multiplex PCR. This table has about 200,000 clones, roughly 50% appearing once. The rearrangement links TRBV9 to TRBJ2-3; the match to TRBD2 covers 9 bases. The specimen was CD8+ T cells sorted from blood. The receptor was derived from a human donor in good health. For the CDR3, the DNA is TGTGCCAGCAGCCCTTATAGCGGGGGTAGCACAGATACGCAGTATTTT. It yields the protein CASSPYSGGSTDTQYF.